The present T cell receptor (beta chain) was sequenced within a study of spatial heterogeneity in lung cancer. Turning to the study itself: TCR and UMI combinations that were unique each appeared, on average, more than ten times in raw reads.

Stated time point: sample taken at primary tumor resection. Whole RNA obtained from tumor, nontumor lung or frozen PBMC underwent sequencing without sorting. This clonotype was recorded a few times. Trimming took off 1 base at V and 0 bases at J, with 10 bases between the two ends. CDR3 length: 15 residues. CDR1 is SGHRS and CDR2 is YFSETQ in the germline V gene. TCRdb re-analysed the 5' RACE reads in MiXCR, keeping a single row per CDR3 protein. Here the sample spans 30,000 to 45,000 distinct CDR3 sequences, approximately 7.5% being singletons. The chain carries TRBV5-1 and TRBJ1-1; maybe TRBD1 (6 bases). This clonotype was obtained from a male donor with early-stage non-small cell lung cancer. This specimen consisted of PBMCs, obtained at surgery. CDR3 loop: CASSLNPGVNTEAFF. CDR3 coding DNA: TGCGCCAGCAGCTTGAATCCAGGGGTGAACACTGAAGCTTTCTTT.